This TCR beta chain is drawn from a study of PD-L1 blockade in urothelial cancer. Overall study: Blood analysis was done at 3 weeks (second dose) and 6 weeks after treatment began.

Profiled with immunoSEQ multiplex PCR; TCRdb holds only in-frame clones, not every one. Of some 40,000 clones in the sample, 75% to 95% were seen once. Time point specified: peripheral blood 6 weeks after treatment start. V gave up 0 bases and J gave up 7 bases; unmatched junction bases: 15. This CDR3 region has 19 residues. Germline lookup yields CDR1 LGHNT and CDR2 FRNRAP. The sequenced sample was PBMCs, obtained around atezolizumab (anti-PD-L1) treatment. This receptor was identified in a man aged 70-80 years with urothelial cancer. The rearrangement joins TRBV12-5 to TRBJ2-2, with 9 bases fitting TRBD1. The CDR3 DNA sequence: TGTGCTAGTGGTTTGGTACTTTCGGGACAGGGAGGGCTTGGCGGGGAGCTGTTTTTT. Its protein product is CASGLVLSGQGGLGGELFF.